This is a list of T cell receptor beta chains from one sample in a study of identical twins. MiXCR, run by TCRdb on the 5' RACE reads, gives a single entry per CDR3 protein. This sample has some 250,000 distinct CDR3 sequences, with roughly 12% found just once. The sample was also linked to a second study, of yellow fever vaccine responses in identical twins.

Sequencing input: memory (CD45RO+) T cells sorted from blood. Receptors originate from a woman under 30 in good health. CDR3s include the opening cysteine and the closing phenylalanine or tryptophan. D genes are given only for firm matches. A clone size is listed for some rows: how often the clone was seen (once, few, many), or a class if it is expanded.

d_gene	v_gene	abundance	j_gene	CDR3nt	CDR3aa
-	TRBV24-1	-	TRBJ2-2	TGTGCCACCGCCAGGGGTACCGGGGAGCTGTTTTTT	CATARGTGELFF
TRBD2	TRBV18	-	TRBJ2-3	TGTGCCAGCTCACCGGGAACTAGCGGGAGGGGCACAGATACGCAGTATTTT	CASSPGTSGRGTDTQYF
-	TRBV5-7	few	TRBJ1-2	TGTGCCAGCAGCGCTAGGACGCGGGGCTACACCTTC	CASSARTRGYTF
TRBD2	TRBV6-1	-	TRBJ2-1	TGTGCCAGCAGAACCGAGCTGGGACTAGCGAATGAGCAGTTCTTC	CASRTELGLANEQFF
-	TRBV6-2/TRBV6-3	few	TRBJ2-1	TGTGCCAGCAGTCCGAGGGAAGGACAGAACTTCTACAATGAGCAGTTCTTC	CASSPREGQNFYNEQFF
-	TRBV28	-	TRBJ2-2	TGTGCCAGCAGTTTACCGGGGTCAGGGACCGGGGAGCTGTTTTTT	CASSLPGSGTGELFF
-	TRBV20-1	few	TRBJ2-3	TGCAGTGCTAGAACAGGGTGGGAGGCAGATACGCAGTATTTT	CSARTGWEADTQYF
-	TRBV20-1	few	TRBJ1-5	TGCAGTGCTAGCTCGGAGTCAGGGGGCAATCAGCCCCAGCATTTT	CSASSESGGNQPQHF
TRBD2	TRBV7-9	few	TRBJ2-5	TGTGCCAGCAGCCGGAATACGCGGGGGCAAGAGACCCAGTACTTC	CASSRNTRGQETQYF
-	TRBV6-5	-	TRBJ2-5	TGTGCCAGCAGTTACGCAGGGGCAGGGGAGACCCAGTACTTC	CASSYAGAGETQYF
-	TRBV10-3	many	TRBJ1-5	TGTGCCATCAGTGGGGGAGGACCCAATCAGCCCCAGCATTTT	CAISGGGPNQPQHF
-	TRBV2	-	TRBJ2-5	TGTGCCAGCCGTCAGGTGGGGGCCCCCCAAGAGACCCAGTACTTC	CASRQVGAPQETQYF
-	TRBV3-1	few	TRBJ2-2	TGTGCCAGCAGCCAAGTCCCGAACACCGGGGAGCTGTTTTTT	CASSQVPNTGELFF
TRBD1	TRBV7-2	-	TRBJ2-5	TGTGCCAGCAGCCGCCCGGGACAGGGCCCCCAAGAGACCCAGTACTTC	CASSRPGQGPQETQYF
-	TRBV5-1	many	TRBJ2-1	TGCGCCAGCAGCCCAGGACTCCTAAATGAGCAGTTCTTC	CASSPGLLNEQFF
TRBD1	TRBV4-1	many	TRBJ1-1	TGCGCCAGCAGCCAAGCAACAGGGGCCCCGAACACTGAAGCTTTCTTT	CASSQATGAPNTEAFF
TRBD2	TRBV6-2/TRBV6-3	-	TRBJ2-5	TGTGCCAGCAGTTACGGGGCGTTAGCGGGAATGGGAGAGACCCAGTACTTC	CASSYGALAGMGETQYF
TRBD1	TRBV7-2	-	TRBJ1-2	TGTGCCAGCGTCCCCGGGACAGGGTTTGAAGGCTACACCTTC	CASVPGTGFEGYTF
TRBD1	TRBV5-6	-	TRBJ2-1	TGTGCCAGCAGCTTGGGAGGACAGGGGTGGAATGAGCAGTTCTTC	CASSLGGQGWNEQFF
TRBD2	TRBV6-1	-	TRBJ2-1	TGTGCCAGCAGTGAAGAAGAGACCAGCGGGGGGGAGCAGTTCTTC	CASSEEETSGGEQFF
TRBD2	TRBV2	-	TRBJ2-1	TGTGCCAGCATATCCGGCGGACTAGCGGCCTACAATGAGCAGTTCTTC	CASISGGLAAYNEQFF
-	TRBV7-2	many	TRBJ1-1	TGTGCCAGCAGCCAGAACCGGGGGAACACTGAAGCTTTCTTT	CASSQNRGNTEAFF
-	TRBV3-1	few	TRBJ1-2	TGTGCCAGCAGCCAAGGACGGTCGATGGGCTATGGCTACACCTTC	CASSQGRSMGYGYTF